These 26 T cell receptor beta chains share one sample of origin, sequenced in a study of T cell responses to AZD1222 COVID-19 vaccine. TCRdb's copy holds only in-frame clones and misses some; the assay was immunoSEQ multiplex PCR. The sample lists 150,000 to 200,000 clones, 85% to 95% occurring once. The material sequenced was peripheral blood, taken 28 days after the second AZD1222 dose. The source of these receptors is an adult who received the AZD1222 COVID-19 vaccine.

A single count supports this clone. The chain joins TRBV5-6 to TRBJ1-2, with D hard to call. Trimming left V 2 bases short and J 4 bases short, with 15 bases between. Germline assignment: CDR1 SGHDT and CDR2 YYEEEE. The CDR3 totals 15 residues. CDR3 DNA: TGTGCCAGCAGCTTTGGTCGCCCAGCCAGCTATGGCTACACCTTC. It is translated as CASSFGRPASYGYTF.

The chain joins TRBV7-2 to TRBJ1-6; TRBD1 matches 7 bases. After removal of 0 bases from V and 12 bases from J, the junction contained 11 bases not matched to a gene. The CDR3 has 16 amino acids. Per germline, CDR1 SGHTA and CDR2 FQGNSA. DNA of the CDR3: TGTGCCAGCAGCTTAGCATCGACAGGGTCACATGTACCCCTCCACTTT. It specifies CASSLASTGSHVPLHF.

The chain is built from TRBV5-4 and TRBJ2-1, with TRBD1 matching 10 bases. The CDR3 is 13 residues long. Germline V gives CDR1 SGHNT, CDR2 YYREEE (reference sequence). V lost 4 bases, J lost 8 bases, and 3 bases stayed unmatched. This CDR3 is CASSPGTGDEQFF. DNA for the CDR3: TGTGCCAGCAGCCCGGGGACAGGGGATGAGCAGTTCTTC.

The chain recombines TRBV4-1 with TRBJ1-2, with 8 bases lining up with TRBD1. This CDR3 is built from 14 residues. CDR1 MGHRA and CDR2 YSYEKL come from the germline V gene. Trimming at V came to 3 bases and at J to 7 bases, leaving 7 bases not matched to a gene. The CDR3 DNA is TGCGCCAGCAGCCACGGACAGGGAAGTAGTGGCTACACCTTC. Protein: CASSHGQGSSGYTF.

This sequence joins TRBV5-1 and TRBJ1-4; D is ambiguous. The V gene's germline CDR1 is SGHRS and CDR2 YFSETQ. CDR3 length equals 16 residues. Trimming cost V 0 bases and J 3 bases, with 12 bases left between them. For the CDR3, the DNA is TGCGCCAGCAGCTTGGGGACTAGAGTCCCTAATGAAAAACTGTTTTTT. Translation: CASSLGTRVPNEKLFF. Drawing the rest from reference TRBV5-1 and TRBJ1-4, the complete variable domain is KAGVTQTPRYLIKTRGQQVTLSCSPISGHRSVSWYQQTPGQGLQFLFEYFSETQRNKGNFPGRFSGRQFSNSRSEMNVSTLELGDSALYLCASSLGTRVPNEKLFFGSGTQLSVL.

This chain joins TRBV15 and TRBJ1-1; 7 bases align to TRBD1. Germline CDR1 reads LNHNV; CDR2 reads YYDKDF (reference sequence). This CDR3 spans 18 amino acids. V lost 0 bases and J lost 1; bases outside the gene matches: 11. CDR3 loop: CATSRDVGQGVANTEAFF. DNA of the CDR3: TGTGCCACCAGCAGAGATGTAGGGCAGGGGGTGGCGAACACTGAAGCTTTCTTT.

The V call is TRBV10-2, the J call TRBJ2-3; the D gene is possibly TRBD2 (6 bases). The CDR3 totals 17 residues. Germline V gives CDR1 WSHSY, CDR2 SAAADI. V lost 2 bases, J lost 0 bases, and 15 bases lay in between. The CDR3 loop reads CASSEIPRETSTDTQYF. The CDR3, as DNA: TGCGCCAGCAGTGAGATCCCCCGGGAGACTAGCACAGATACGCAGTATTTT.

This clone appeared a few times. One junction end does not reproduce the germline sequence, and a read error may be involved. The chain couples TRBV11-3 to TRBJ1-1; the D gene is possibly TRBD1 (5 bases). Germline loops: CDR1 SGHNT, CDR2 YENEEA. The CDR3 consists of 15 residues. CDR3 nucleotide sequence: TGTGCCAGCAGTGGCAGGGTAGTTTCGAACGCTGAAGCTTTCTTT. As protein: CASSGRVVSNAEAFF.

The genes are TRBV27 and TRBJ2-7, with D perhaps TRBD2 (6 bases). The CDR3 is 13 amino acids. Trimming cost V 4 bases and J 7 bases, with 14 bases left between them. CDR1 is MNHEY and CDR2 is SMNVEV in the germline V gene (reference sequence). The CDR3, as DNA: TGTGCCAGCAGTTATGGACCGGGGGAGGAGCAGTACTTC. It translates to CASSYGPGEEQYF.

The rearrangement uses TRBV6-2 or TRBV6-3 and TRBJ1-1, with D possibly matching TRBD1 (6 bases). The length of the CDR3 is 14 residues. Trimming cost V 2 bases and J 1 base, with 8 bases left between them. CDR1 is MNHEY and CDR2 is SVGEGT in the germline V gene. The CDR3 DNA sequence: TGTGCCAGCAGTTACGAGGGGGAGAACACTGAAGCTTTCTTT. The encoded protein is CASSYEGENTEAFF.

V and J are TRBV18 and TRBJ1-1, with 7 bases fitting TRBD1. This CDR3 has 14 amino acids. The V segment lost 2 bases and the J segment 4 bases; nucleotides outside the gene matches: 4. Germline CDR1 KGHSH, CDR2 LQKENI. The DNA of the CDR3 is TGTGCCAGCTCACCAACAGGGGTTCCCACTGAAGCTTTCTTT. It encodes CASSPTGVPTEAFF.

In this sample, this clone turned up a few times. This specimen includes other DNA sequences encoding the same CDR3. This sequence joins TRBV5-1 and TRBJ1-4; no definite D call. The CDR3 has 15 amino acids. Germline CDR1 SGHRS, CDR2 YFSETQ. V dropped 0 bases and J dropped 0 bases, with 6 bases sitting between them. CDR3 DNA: TGCGCCAGCAGCTTGGACGGTGCAACTAATGAAAAACTGTTTTTT. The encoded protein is CASSLDGATNEKLFF. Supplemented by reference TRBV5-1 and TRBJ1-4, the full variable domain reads KAGVTQTPRYLIKTRGQQVTLSCSPISGHRSVSWYQQTPGQGLQFLFEYFSETQRNKGNFPGRFSGRQFSNSRSEMNVSTLELGDSALYLCASSLDGATNEKLFFGSGTQLSVL.

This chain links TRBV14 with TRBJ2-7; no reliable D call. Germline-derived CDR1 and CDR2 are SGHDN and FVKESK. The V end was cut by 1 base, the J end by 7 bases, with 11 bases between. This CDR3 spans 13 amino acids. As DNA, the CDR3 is TGTGCCAGCAGCCAAGGAACCGGGTGGGAGCAGTACTTC. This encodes CASSQGTGWEQYF.

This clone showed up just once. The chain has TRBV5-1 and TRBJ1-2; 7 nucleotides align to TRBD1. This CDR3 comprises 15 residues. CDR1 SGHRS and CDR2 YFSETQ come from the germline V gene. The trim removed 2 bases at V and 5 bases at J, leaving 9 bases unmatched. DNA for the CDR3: TGCGCCAGCAGCTTAGAGGTGGGACAGCTTTATGGCTACACCTTC. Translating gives CASSLEVGQLYGYTF.

CDR3 DNA sequence: TGTGCCAGCAGTCCCCGCCTGCCGGGCCCGGGCGGGGTGGACACTGAAGCTTTCTTT. Residues: CASSPRLPGPGGVDTEAFF. J is TRBJ1-1 and V is TRBV6-6; D call uncertain. V gave up 5 bases and J gave up 3 bases, with 28 bases separating them. The CDR3 is 19 amino acids. Germline V gene lookup returns CDR1 MNHNY and CDR2 SVGAGI (reference sequence).

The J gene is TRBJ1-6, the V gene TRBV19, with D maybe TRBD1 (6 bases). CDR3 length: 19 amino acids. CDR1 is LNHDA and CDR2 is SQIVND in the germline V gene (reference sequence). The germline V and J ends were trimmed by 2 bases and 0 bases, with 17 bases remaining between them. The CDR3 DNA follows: TGTGCCAGTAGTATAACCAGGGGATTTCAATTCTCCTATAATTCACCCCTCCACTTT. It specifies CASSITRGFQFSYNSPLHF. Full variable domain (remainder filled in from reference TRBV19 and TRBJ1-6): DGGITQSPKYLFRKEGQNVTLSCEQNLNHDAMYWYRQDPGQGLRLIYYSQIVNDFQKGDIAEGYSVSREKKESFPLTVTSAQKNPTAFYLCASSITRGFQFSYNSPLHFGNGTRLTVT.

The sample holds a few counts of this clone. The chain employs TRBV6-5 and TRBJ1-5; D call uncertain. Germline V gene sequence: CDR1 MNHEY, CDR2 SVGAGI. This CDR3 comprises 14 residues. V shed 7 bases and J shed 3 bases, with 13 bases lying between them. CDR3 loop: CASISRANNQPQHF. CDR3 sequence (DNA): TGTGCCAGCATTTCTCGGGCCAACAATCAGCCCCAGCATTTT.

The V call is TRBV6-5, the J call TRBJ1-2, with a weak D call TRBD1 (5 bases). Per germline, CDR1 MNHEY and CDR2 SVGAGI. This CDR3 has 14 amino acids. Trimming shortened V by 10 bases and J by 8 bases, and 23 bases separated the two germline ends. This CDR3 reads CATFSFGTPEGYTF. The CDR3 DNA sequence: TGTGCCACCTTTTCTTTCGGGACCCCTGAAGGCTACACCTTC.

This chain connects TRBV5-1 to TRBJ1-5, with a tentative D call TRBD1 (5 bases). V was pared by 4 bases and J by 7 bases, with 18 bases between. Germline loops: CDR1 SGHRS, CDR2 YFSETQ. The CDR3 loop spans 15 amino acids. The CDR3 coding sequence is TGCGCCAGCAGCCCCGATGTGGGGACGGGGCAGCCCCAGCATTTT. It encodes CASSPDVGTGQPQHF.

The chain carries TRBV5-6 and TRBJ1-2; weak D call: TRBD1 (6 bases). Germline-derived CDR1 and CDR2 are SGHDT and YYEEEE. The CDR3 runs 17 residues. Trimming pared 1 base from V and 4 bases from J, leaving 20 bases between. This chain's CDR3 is CASSLLSPGAYAYGYTF. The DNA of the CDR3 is TGTGCCAGCAGCTTGTTATCCCCGGGGGCGTACGCCTATGGCTACACCTTC.

CDR3 nucleotide sequence: TGCAGTGCTATAGGGCAAGAGACCCAGTACTTC. It encodes CSAIGQETQYF. The chain couples TRBV20-1 to TRBJ2-5, with D unclear. The germline V gene has CDR1 DFQATT and CDR2 SNEGSKA (reference sequence). Between the trimmed V and J ends, which lost 4 bases and 2 bases, there was a span of 5 bases. CDR3 length: 11 residues.

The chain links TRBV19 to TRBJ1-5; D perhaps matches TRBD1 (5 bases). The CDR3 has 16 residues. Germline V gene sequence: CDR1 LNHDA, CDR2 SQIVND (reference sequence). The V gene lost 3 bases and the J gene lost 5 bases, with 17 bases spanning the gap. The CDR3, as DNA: TGTGCCAGTAGTATTCATTTCGGCCAGGGTGATCAGCCCCAGCATTTT. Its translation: CASSIHFGQGDQPQHF.

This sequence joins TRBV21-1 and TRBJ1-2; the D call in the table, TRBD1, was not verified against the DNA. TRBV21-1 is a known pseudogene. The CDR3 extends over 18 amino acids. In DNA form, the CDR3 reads TGTGCCAGCAGCAAAGAACCCCGGGGGCAGGGGGCATACTATGGCTACACCTTC. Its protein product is CASSKEPRGQGAYYGYTF.

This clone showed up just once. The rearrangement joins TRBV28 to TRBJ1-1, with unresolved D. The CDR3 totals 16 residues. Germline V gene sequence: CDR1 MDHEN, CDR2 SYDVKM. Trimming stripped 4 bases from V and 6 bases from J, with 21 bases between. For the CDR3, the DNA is TGTGCCAGCAGTTCCCGGGGATACCTAACAAGCGCTGAAGCTTTCTTT. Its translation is CASSSRGYLTSAEAFF.

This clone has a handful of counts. This chain's CDR3 is CASSQRNTGELFF. CDR3 in DNA: TGTGCCAGCAGTCAGAGGAACACCGGGGAGCTGTTTTTT. The V and J genes are TRBV12-3 or TRBV12-4 and TRBJ2-2; D remains ambiguous. This CDR3 spans 13 amino acids. V was shortened by 5 bases and J by 1 base, with 5 bases between the two germline ends.

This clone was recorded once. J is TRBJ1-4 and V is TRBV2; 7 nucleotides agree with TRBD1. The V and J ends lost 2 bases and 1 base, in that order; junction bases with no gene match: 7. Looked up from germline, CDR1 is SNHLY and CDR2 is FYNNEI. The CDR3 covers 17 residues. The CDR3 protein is CASSELRDRQTNEKLFF. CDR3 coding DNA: TGTGCCAGCAGTGAACTTCGGGACAGACAAACTAATGAAAAACTGTTTTTT.